The subject of this entry is one T cell receptor beta chain. The antigen is undetermined. The data originate from a study of T-cell memory formation after mild COVID-19. Overall study results and limits: CD4/CD8 balance characterized clones contracting day 15 to 85, and CD4+ skew characterized later expanders. Pre-infection memory carried some responding clones, suggesting that cross-reactive memory joined.

The CDR3 covers 15 residues. The germline V and J ends were trimmed by 10 bases and 0 bases, with 17 bases remaining between them. Germline CDR1 reads SNHLY; CDR2 reads FYNNEI. Using constant-segment primers, 5'RACE produced TCR alpha and TCR beta cDNA libraries carrying sample barcodes and UMIs. TCRdb reprocessed the 5' RACE reads with MiXCR, giving one entry per CDR3 protein. The sample contains hundreds of thousands of distinct CDR3 sequences, more than 15% of which appear only once. This clonotype was obtained from an adult woman who had mild COVID-19 (a few samples of this study predate the infection). Cell type and time point are not known. J is TRBJ2-3 and V is TRBV2, with D possibly TRBD2 on 6 matching bases. Sample: PBMCs or a T cell subset sorted from them (not recorded which). The CDR3 DNA reads TGTGCCAACAGAAGGGACTTTTCTAGCACAGATACGCAGTATTTT. Translating gives CANRRDFSSTDTQYF. The full variable domain, rest sourced from reference TRBV2 and TRBJ2-3, is EPEVTQTPSHQVTQMGQEVILRCVPISNHLYFYWYRQILGQKVEFLVSFYNNEISEKSEIFDDQFSVERPDGSNFTLKIRSTKLEDSAMYFCANRRDFSSTDTQYFGPGTRLTVL.